This TCR beta chain derives from a study of T cell responses to AZD1222 COVID-19 vaccine. The CDR3 has 14 amino acids. Looked up from germline, CDR1 is LNHDA and CDR2 is SQIVND (reference sequence). Unmatched junction bases numbered 4, after V lost 1 base and J lost 5 bases. Using immunoSEQ multiplex PCR, the repertoire was profiled, and TCRdb retains in-frame clones only, with some absent. The sample has roughly 50,000 clones, 60% to 85% seen once. This clone has just one count. Its antigen remains unknown. Whole-study results and caveats: Nearly half of spike-specific TCRs reportedly target variant regions that are unmutated in the B.1.351 and B.1.1.7 variants. Females outnumbered males among donors, who were mostly white British; clonal diversity was possibly underestimated. Two doses of AZD1222 preceded a rise in Spike-specific TCR breadth and depth.

V gene TRBV19 combines with J gene TRBJ2-7, with TRBD1 matching over 8 bases. Sequences were derived from peripheral blood, sampled on day 0 of AZD1222 vaccination. This receptor was taken from an adult in good health. The CDR3 DNA reads as TGTGCCAGTAGTATAGGACAGGGGATCCACGAGCAGTACTTC. It encodes CASSIGQGIHEQYF.